What follows is one T cell receptor (beta chain) and its context. Clones were read by immunoSEQ multiplex PCR, and TCRdb kept only the in-frame ones, dropping some. The data show about 430,000 clones, 75% to 90% seen once. This specimen comes from a study of blood T cell repertoires in COVID-19. Germline V gene lookup returns CDR1 MGHRA and CDR2 YSYEKL. V was cut by 0 bases and J by 2 bases, with 11 bases left in between. CDR3 length: 16 amino acids. Sample: PBMCs or T cells enriched from blood (not recorded which). This chain connects TRBV4-1 to TRBJ1-5; tentatively, D is TRBD1 (6 bases). The TCR originated in a man aged 25-45 years who had recovered from COVID-19. The CDR3, as DNA: TGCGCCAGCAGCCAAGATGGACAGCTTCGCAATCAGCCCCAGCATTTT. It yields the protein CASSQDGQLRNQPQHF.